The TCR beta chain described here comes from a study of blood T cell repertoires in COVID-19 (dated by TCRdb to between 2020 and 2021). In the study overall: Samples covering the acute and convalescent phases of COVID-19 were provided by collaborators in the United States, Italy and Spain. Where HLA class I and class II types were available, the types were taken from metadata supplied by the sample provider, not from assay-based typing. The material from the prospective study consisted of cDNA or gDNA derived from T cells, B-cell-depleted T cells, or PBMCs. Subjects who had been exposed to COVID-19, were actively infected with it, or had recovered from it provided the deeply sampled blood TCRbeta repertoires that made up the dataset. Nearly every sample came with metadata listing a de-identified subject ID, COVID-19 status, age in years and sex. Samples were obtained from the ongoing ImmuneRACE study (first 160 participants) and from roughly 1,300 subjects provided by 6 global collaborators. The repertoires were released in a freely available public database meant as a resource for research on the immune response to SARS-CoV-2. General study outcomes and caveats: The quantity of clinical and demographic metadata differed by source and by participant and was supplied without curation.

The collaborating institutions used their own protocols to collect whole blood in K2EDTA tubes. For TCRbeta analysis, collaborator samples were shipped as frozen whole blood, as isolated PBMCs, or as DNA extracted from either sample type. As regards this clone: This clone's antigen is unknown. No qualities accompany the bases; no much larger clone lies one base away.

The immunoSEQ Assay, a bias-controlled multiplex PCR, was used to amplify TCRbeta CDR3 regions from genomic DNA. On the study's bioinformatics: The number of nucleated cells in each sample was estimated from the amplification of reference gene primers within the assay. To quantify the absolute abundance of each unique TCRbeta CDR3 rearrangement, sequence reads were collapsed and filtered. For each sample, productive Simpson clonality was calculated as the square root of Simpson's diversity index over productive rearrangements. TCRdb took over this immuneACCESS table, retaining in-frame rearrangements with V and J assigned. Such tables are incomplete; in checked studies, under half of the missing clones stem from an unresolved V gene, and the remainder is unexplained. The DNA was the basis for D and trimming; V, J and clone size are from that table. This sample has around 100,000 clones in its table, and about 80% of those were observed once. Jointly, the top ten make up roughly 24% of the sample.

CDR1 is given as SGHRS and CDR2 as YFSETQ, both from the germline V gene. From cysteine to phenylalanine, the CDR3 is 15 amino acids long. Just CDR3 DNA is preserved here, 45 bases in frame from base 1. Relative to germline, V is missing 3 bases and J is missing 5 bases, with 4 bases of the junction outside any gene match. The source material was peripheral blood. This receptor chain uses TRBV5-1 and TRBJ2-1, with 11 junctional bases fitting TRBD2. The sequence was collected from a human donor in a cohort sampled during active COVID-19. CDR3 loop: CASSSGLAANNEQFF. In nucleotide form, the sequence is TGCGCCAGCAGCTCGGGACTAGCGGCGAACAATGAGCAGTTCTTC.